This T cell receptor beta chain was documented in a study of cytomegalovirus exposure and HLA in healthy donors (dated by TCRdb to the late 2010s). Notes on the research overall: An earlier analysis of 550 to 700 of the donors reported approximately 300 Gb of sequence data and roughly 110 million unique TCR beta sequences from roughly 200 million T cells. All discovery cohort repertoires had been generated using a single sequencing platform. Donor age, sex, ethnicity and CMV serostatus were compiled alongside the repertoire data. A few DR-DQ haplotypes were treated as single units for association and clustering because of strong linkage in the cohort. A later genetic analysis used genome-wide SNP genotypes for about 60% of the 666 donors, treating that subset as a discovery cohort. The study aimed to test whether signatures of past pathogen exposure could be identified by cataloging public T cell receptors. An early release covering roughly 640 HLA-typed donors comprised about 300 gigabases of sequencing data and 65 million to 100 million unique TCR sequences. Across around 400 genotyped donors of the cohort, an average of about 240,000 unique TCR beta nucleotide sequences per donor were sequenced, and 15% to 20% of those sequences were non-productive. Of the roughly 410 genotyped donors, 65% to 90% were placed in the genetic ancestry cluster associated with self-reported Caucasian donors. To predict cytomegalovirus infection status, the study combined high-throughput TCR immunosequencing, statistical association of individual TCRs with disease status, and machine learning. HLA typing included class I and class II loci at four-digit resolution. To decide whether each TCR beta V gene segment behaved as functional or pseudogenic, an earlier analysis of fewer than 750 of the donors relied on high-throughput TCR beta sequencing. A later analysis re-examined previously published TCR beta repertoires from just over 650 donors and added high-resolution HLA genotyping to investigate patterns of TCR occurrence. The T cell repertoires of around 730 subjects were profiled by immunosequencing and related to cytomegalovirus serostatus. The later analysis used no new phenotypic data to find candidate immune exposures, relying instead on TCR beta sequences and their occurrence across donors. The number of typed donors differed by locus: roughly 620-640 for A, B, C, DRB1 and DQB1; some 500 for DQA1; fewer than 610 for DPA1; and 450 to 480 for DPB1. Along with the roughly 670-subject first cohort, a separate validation cohort of over a hundred different subjects was used.

As for this clone: The antigen this receptor binds is unknown. No quality values exist for individual bases; no much larger clone is one base distant.

The cohort consisted of fewer than 700 healthy bone marrow donors. At the time of sampling, all cohort members were nominally healthy, though unrecorded immune exposures were likely present. The donor tested CMV seropositive, placing the donor among the approximately 290 seropositive members of the cohort. Each donor provided a peripheral blood sample, and peripheral blood mononuclear cells were used for TCR beta sequencing. The Qiagen DNeasy Blood Extraction Kit was used to extract genomic DNA from the blood cell samples. The method was the immunoSEQ multiplex PCR assay. For the multiplex PCR, a mixture combining 60 forward primers for TCR Vbeta segments and 13 reverse primers for TCR Jbeta segments was used. The CDR3 region of rearranged TCR beta genes was amplified from genomic DNA with a multiplex PCR assay. The Illumina HiSeq System was used to sequence the amplified TCR beta libraries as 87-base-pair reads. Per the original workflow: In a later analysis, tens of millions of unique TCR beta chains were counted across the roughly 670 repertoires, and roughly 10 million of these chains were shared by at least two donors. To remove PCR and sequencing errors, raw reads were error-corrected and collapsed into unique sequences using a nearest-neighbor algorithm that merged closely related sequences. V, D and J gene segments were assigned by aligning CDR3 sequences to IMGT reference sequences. For a sequence to be retained, at least a six-nucleotide match to both a V gene segment and a J gene segment was required. Rearrangements were called productive when the CDR3 lacked stop codons and stayed in frame with V and J; all others were non-productive. CDR3 was defined by IMGT convention, running from the second conserved V-encoded cysteine to the conserved J-encoded phenylalanine. In an earlier analysis of approximately 500 of the donors, sequences lacking an unambiguous match to a single V gene segment were excluded. In an earlier analysis of several hundred of the donors, V segments were called functional above 56.7% productive rearrangements and were called segregating when the between-donor standard deviation exceeded 5%. A statistical classification framework was built for diagnosing cytomegalovirus status from the catalog of TCR beta chain sequences. A later analysis assigned V and J genes by comparing TCR nucleotide sequences with IMGT/GENE-DB human TR gene sequences. The TCRdist pipeline was used in a later analysis to assign CDR3 sequences and most-parsimonious VDJ recombination scenarios. In a later analysis, each TCR beta chain was defined by its CDR3 amino acid sequence together with its V-gene family, and reads without a unique V-gene family were excluded. As a way to deal with suspected cross-contamination and a sequencing artifact, a later analysis dropped approximately 590 nucleotide sequences that were highly shared and had low generation probability. A later analysis calculated a clonal expansion index for each public chain from normalized within-repertoire ranks of inferred template counts. In a later analysis, generation probabilities were computed using a VDJ recombination model fitted to out-of-frame rearrangements, and the results were checked against IGoR. In a later analysis, hypergeometric tests were used to score TCR-TCR, TCR-HLA and TCR-CMV co-occurrence, with a repertoire-size bias correction applied to TCR pairs. A later analysis estimated false discovery rates by permuting HLA or CMV assignments 20 times. A later analysis grouped co-occurring TCRs with DBSCAN, adding TCRdist sequence similarity when clustering within HLA-allele-positive subsets. Repertoires with fewer than 30,000 or more than 120,000 public chains were left out of co-occurrence clustering, as were about five repertoires with anomalous nucleotide sharing. Imported from immuneACCESS, the table was reduced by TCRdb to in-frame sequences with V and J called. These copies leave out some clones; in studies compared against another copy, an unresolved V gene accounts for under half, and the cause of the remainder is not known. Clonal size and the V and J genes are those of that table, whereas D and trimming came from the DNA. In all, the sample holds 150,000 to 200,000 clones, and around 78% of those were seen once. Approximately 13% of the sample lies in the top ten.

The research as a whole found: According to a later genetic analysis, donors in an Asian-associated ancestry cluster had fewer N-insertions in productive TCRs than the approximately 670-donor mean. An earlier analysis of approximately 600 of the donors showed that most TCR beta V segments appeared in productive rearrangements either about 90% or about 30% of the time, which broadly matched IMGT annotations. The authors suggested that the approach could potentially be generalized to other disease states and immunological phenotypes. A cluster of highly shared sequence variants was judged likely to be a technical artifact of the sequencing pipeline. Because counts were too low, 15 to 20 rarely observed V segments, including chromosome 9 orphons, were excluded from the earlier analysis of several hundred of the donors. When HLA alleles, especially DR and DQ, strongly co-occurred, attributing TCR associations to individual alleles was difficult. Cytomegalovirus status was reported to be diagnosed by the classifier with high specificity and sensitivity in both the original and validation cohorts. A further reported finding was that TCR beta sequences accurately predicted the HLA-A and HLA-B alleles for most subjects in the first cohort. Only TCR beta chains were sequenced in this cohort, and the absence of alpha or paired-chain data limited detectable features. Linkage disequilibrium might explain the correlated functional status among segregating V segments, but an unknown experimental factor could not be excluded. In vitro tests confirmed that a few of the cytomegalovirus-associated TCR beta chains recognize cytomegalovirus antigens. The only immune exposure information available for the cohort was CMV serostatus. In a later analysis, most CMV-associated TCR beta chains were found to appear HLA-restricted, with HLA associations seemingly driven largely by CMV exposure. In a later analysis, the rate of TCR association differed among HLA loci, with DRB1 alleles having the most associated TCRs and HLA-C alleles having the fewest. Because HLA typing was unavailable for some donors at each locus, only the typed subset was used in association tests. In a later genetic analysis, a missense DCLRE1C variant was associated with V-gene and J-gene trimming of TCR beta chains, and the association was replicated in an independent cohort. Across donors, most TCR sequences were observed very rarely, whereas some public TCRs were present in many individuals. The study listed approximately 160 TCR beta chains as associated with cytomegalovirus. Compared with equally common non-associated chains, HLA-associated TCR beta chains in a later analysis were more clonally expanded and had lower generation probabilities. In a later analysis, several top co-occurrence clusters were reported to appear linked to parvovirus B19, influenza, CMV and Epstein-Barr virus. At a false discovery rate of 0.05, a later analysis linked approximately 18,000 TCR beta sequences to specific HLA alleles. Roughly uniform sequencing depth across donors was assumed in presence/absence analyses, although this assumption may not hold.

The receptor comes from a woman aged 50 to 60 in good health and CMV-seropositive. The sequenced material came from PBMCs.

The encoded CDR3 is CAISAGQGVNTEAFF. The sequence in DNA is TGTGCCATCAGTGCGGGACAGGGGGTGAACACTGAAGCTTTCTTT. Recombination joined TRBV10-3 with TRBJ1-1; 11 bases in the junction line up with TRBD1. The CDR3 has 15 amino acids, counting the end cysteine and phenylalanine. CDR3 DNA only is kept here, 45 bases in frame from base 1. Sequences ENHRY (CDR1) and SYGVKD (CDR2) are obtained from the germline V gene. Unmatched junction bases come to 1, with V trimmed by 4 bases and J by 0 bases.